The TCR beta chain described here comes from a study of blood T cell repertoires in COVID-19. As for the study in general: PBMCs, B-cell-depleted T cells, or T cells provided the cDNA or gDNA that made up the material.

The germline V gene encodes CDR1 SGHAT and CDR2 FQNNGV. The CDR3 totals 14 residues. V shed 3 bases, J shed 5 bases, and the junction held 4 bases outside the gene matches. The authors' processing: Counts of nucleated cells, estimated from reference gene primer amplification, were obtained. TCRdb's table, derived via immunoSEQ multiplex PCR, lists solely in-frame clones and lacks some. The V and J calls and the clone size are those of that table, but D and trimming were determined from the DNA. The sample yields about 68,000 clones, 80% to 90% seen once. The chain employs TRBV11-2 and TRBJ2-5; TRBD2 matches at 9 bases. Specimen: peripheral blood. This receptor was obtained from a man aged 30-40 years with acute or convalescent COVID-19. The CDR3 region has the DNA TGTGCCAGCAGCTTTAGCGGGAGTGGGGAGACCCAGTACTTC. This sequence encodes CASSFSGSGETQYF.